The clone carrying this TCR beta chain was seen a single time. Its antigen is not identified. The data stem from a study of T cells in localized non-small cell lung cancer. CDR3 length equals 17 residues. Trimming pared 8 bases from V and 5 bases from J, leaving 27 bases between. From germline, CDR1 is MDHEN and CDR2 SYDVKM. General observations from the study: Peak T cell clonality was found in uninvolved adjacent lung, exceeding tumor. Greater T cell density in blood accompanied longer overall survival. Across samples, adjacent lung featured a median around 56 of the top 100 tumor clones.

Using immunoSEQ multiplex PCR, the repertoire was profiled, and TCRdb retains in-frame clones only, with some absent. The data hold 1,200 to 1,500 clones, with under 20% observed a single time. The V call is TRBV28, the J call TRBJ1-2; D uncertain. The clonotype was recovered from a woman aged 35-70 years with stage I lung adenocarcinoma. This sample comprised lung tumor tissue, obtained before any cancer treatment. CDR3 sequence (DNA): TGTGCCAGCCTCAATCGGGGTGGGGTCACCCGCACTTATGGCTACACCTTC. As protein: CASLNRGGVTRTYGYTF.